Listed below are T cell receptor beta chains from one sample, sequenced in a study of OX40 agonist ivuxolimab in advanced cancers. Data came from immunoSEQ multiplex PCR; TCRdb stores just in-frame clones and leaves some out. The sample lists tens of thousands of clones, around 87% occurring once. Sequencing was performed on CD4+ or CD8+ T cells sorted from blood, taken in a trial of the OX40 agonist ivuxolimab. The source of these receptors is an adult with an advanced solid tumor such as melanoma, head and neck, liver or kidney cancer. CDR3s include the opening cysteine and the closing phenylalanine or tryptophan. The order of the fields is V gene, CDR3 protein.

v_call: TRBV7-9
cdr3_aa: CASSVQGEKAFF

v_call: TRBV11-3
cdr3_aa: CATAGLAGSYNEQFF

v_call: TRBV7-8
cdr3_aa: CASSSQGTTDEKLFF

v_call: TRBV11-2
cdr3_aa: CASSSLSGRAWNEQFF

v_call: TRBV11-3
cdr3_aa: CASSLSGGIYNEQFF

v_call: TRBV25-1
cdr3_aa: CASRDSGRSNEQFF

v_call: TRBV7-9
cdr3_aa: CASTRDHNEKLFF

v_call: TRBV6-6
cdr3_aa: CASRRKAEAFF

v_call: TRBV10-2
cdr3_aa: CASSEQGGPREQYF

v_call: TRBV5-1
cdr3_aa: CASSLEPSGIRQETQYF

v_call: TRBV11-2
cdr3_aa: CASTSWAQETQYF

v_call: TRBV14
cdr3_aa: CASSQYKPGQGIETQYF

v_call: TRBV20-1
cdr3_aa: CSALLSLEQYF

v_call: TRBV2
cdr3_aa: CASSEEAFGGPQHF

v_call: TRBV5-5
cdr3_aa: CASSPRFSRNGELFF

v_call: TRBV11-3
cdr3_aa: CASSWGAKVETQYF

v_call: TRBV25-1
cdr3_aa: CASTRDGTYGYTF

v_call: TRBV19
cdr3_aa: CASSSLAGGETQYF

v_call: TRBV28
cdr3_aa: CASNTRTSGQETQYF

v_call: TRBV27
cdr3_aa: CASSRSSLPDEQYF

v_call: TRBV5-6
cdr3_aa: CASSSEGPMNSPLHF

v_call: TRBV14
cdr3_aa: CASSQDIPSLQYF

v_call: TRBV6-5
cdr3_aa: CASRTRVGGTQYF

v_call: TRBV10-3
cdr3_aa: CAISESVSQPLNQPQHF

v_call: TRBV7-2
cdr3_aa: CASSLQPLGNQPQHF

v_call: TRBV11-3
cdr3_aa: CASSHWGQALGGEQFF

v_call: TRBV27
cdr3_aa: CASSDRGFLKNEKLFF

v_call: TRBV7-8
cdr3_aa: CASSRQGGETQYF

v_call: TRBV1
cdr3_aa: CTSSQVGGMREGPNEQFF

v_call: TRBV11-2
cdr3_aa: CASSFGLAGEDTQYF

v_call: TRBV28
cdr3_aa: CASSLSKTFQGYEQYF

v_call: TRBV28
cdr3_aa: CASSFLAGYTF

v_call: TRBV11-3
cdr3_aa: CASSLWEDRGEETQYF

v_call: TRBV9
cdr3_aa: CASSGGLAGASTDTQYF

v_call: TRBV7-9
cdr3_aa: CASSLLSGNTIYF

v_call: TRBV19
cdr3_aa: CASSIAGGRFYSSGNTIYF

v_call: TRBV29-1
cdr3_aa: CSVGTGVETQYF

v_call: TRBV18
cdr3_aa: CASSPDRVHSNQPQHF

v_call: TRBV5-6
cdr3_aa: CASAMPRQAEDTGELFF

v_call: TRBV5-6
cdr3_aa: CASSPLESTEAFF

v_call: TRBV10-3
cdr3_aa: CAISGPDRGTDTQYF